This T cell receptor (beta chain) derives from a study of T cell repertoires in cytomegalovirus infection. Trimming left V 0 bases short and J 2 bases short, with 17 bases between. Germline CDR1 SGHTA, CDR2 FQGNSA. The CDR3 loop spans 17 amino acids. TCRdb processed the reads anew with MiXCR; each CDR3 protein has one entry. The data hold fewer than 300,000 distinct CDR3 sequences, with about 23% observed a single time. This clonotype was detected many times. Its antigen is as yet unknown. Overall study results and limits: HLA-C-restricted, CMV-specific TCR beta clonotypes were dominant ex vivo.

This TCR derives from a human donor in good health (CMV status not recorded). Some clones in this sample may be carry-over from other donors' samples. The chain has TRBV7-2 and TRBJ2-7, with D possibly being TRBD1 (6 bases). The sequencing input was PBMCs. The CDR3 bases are TGTGCCAGCAGCTTAGCTAGGGGGATCTTGAATACCTACGAGCAGTACTTC. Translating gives CASSLARGILNTYEQYF. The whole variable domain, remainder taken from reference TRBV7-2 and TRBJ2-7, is GAGVSQSPSNKVTEKGKDVELRCDPISGHTALYWYRQSLGQGLEFLIYFQGNSAPDKSGLPSDRFSAERTGGSVSTLTIQRTQQEDSAVYLCASSLARGILNTYEQYFGPGTRLTVT.